Described below is a single TCR beta chain sequence and its context. Authors' processing steps: Amplification of reference gene primers was used by the study to estimate nucleated cell counts. Profiled with immunoSEQ multiplex PCR; TCRdb holds only in-frame clones, not every one. V, J and clone size are taken as reported in that table, and D and trimming were inferred from the DNA itself. The table includes about 26,000 clones, roughly 90% detected once. This entry is derived from a study of blood T cell repertoires in COVID-19. In the study overall: Acute and convalescent COVID-19 specimens originated in the United States, Italy and Spain. In each case, the material was cDNA or gDNA derived from T cells, B-cell-depleted T cells, or PBMCs.

CDR3 size: 15 residues. J is TRBJ1-4 and V is TRBV21-1; the table's TRBD1 call for D was not verified on the DNA. TRBV21-1 counts as a pseudogene. Material: peripheral blood. This TCR was sampled from a woman aged 60-75 years with active COVID-19. DNA of the CDR3: TGTGCCAGCAGCCGAGGCGAGACAGTTCGCGAAAAACTGTTTTTT. Residues: CASSRGETVREKLFF.